A single sample gave rise to the 3 T cell receptor beta chains below, sequenced in a study of T-cell reconstitution after alpha-beta-depleted transplantation in children. A library of TCRbeta sequences, prepared with unique molecular identifiers, was generated. TCRdb re-derived calls from the PCR reads in MiXCR, one entry per CDR3 protein. The data show fewer than 750,000 distinct CDR3 sequences, approximately 30% seen once. The sample here was PBMCs, taken before TCRalphabeta/CD19-depleted stem cell transplant. The receptor set was obtained from a boy younger than two with Wiskott-Aldrich syndrome, due to receive a stem cell transplant.

This clonotype was counted only a few times. The chain has TRBV20-1 and TRBJ2-5, with a possible D match to TRBD1 (5 bases). The CDR3 runs to 13 residues. The V gene's germline CDR1 is DFQATT and CDR2 SNEGSKA (reference sequence). V gave up 6 bases and J gave up 5 bases, with 16 bases separating them. In DNA form, the CDR3 reads TGCAGTGCCGTCAGGGCGATTGGGGAGACCCAGTACTTC. It specifies CSAVRAIGETQYF.

This clonotype was picked up a small number of times. This CDR3 is CSVVTGDGYTF. The CDR3 DNA follows: TGCAGCGTCGTTACAGGGGATGGCTACACCTTC. The V call is TRBV29-1, the J call TRBJ1-2, with 7 bases fitting TRBD1. V shed 6 bases and J 6 bases; nucleotides not matched to a gene: 4. Germline V CDR1 and CDR2: SQVTM, ANQGSEA. The CDR3 length is 11 residues.

This clonotype was observed a handful of times. This sequence joins TRBV5-1 and TRBJ2-5, with TRBD1 as a possible D gene (5 bases). Germline V gives CDR1 SGHRS, CDR2 YFSETQ. With 0 bases removed from V and 4 bases from J, the gap between germline ends came to 10 bases. The CDR3 consists of 14 residues. The CDR3 bases are TGCGCCAGCAGCTTGGAACAGGCTCGAGAGACCCAGTACTTC. Its translation is CASSLEQARETQYF.